The table lists the clone carrying this T cell receptor (beta chain) with many counts. At one end the junction does not follow the germline gene, possibly because of a read error. This specimen comes from a study of regulatory T cells in long-lasting Graves disease. Germline CDR1 is SGHRS and CDR2 is YFSETQ. This CDR3 spans 13 amino acids. Indicated time point: newly diagnosed GD, antithyroid drugs for less than 3 months. RNA extracted from PBMCs served as the sequencing template. Sequencing libraries for TCR beta were prepared with iRepertoire HTBI primers and Arm-PCR of CDR3 regions. TCRdb re-called the multiplex PCR reads with MiXCR, one entry per CDR3 protein. The sample yields about 530,000 distinct CDR3 sequences, 16% seen once. The same data also went into a second study, on T cells in Graves' hyperthyroidism and ophthalmopathy.

The sample was peripheral blood mononuclear cells (PBMCs), taken at new diagnosis, from a patient treated with antithyroid drugs. This TCR was sampled from a woman aged 35-65 years with Graves disease. The gene calls are TRBV5-1 and TRBJ1-2; 10 bases fit TRBD1. CDR3 protein: CASSLGQGDGYTF. The CDR3 DNA is TGTGCCAGCAGTTTAGGACAGGGGGATGGCTACACCTTC.